This entry concerns a single TCR beta chain. The antigen remains undetermined. Primers included in the PCR were 60 Vbeta and 13 Jbeta primers. Method: immunoSEQ multiplex PCR; TCRdb's copy keeps in-frame clones and lacks some. The table has approximately 180,000 clones, roughly 80% seen once. The sample comes from a study of cytomegalovirus exposure and HLA in healthy donors. Study-level background: The 120 million or so unique TCR beta sequences, from around 200 million T cells, were found by an earlier analysis. Notes on the study in general: Accounts indicate the classifier identified cytomegalovirus status with strong specificity and sensitivity.

With 6 bases clipped from V and 1 base from J, the junction kept 6 bases outside the gene matches. Germline V CDR1 and CDR2: MNHEY, SVGAGI. This CDR3 is built from 15 residues. The TCR was taken from a man aged 30-40 years in good health and CMV-seropositive. The V gene is TRBV6-5, the J gene TRBJ2-3; 8 bases are a match to TRBD2. The specimen was PBMCs. The CDR3 loop is CASRDSGIGTDTQYF. CDR3 coding DNA: TGTGCCAGCAGGGATAGCGGGATCGGCACAGATACGCAGTATTTT.